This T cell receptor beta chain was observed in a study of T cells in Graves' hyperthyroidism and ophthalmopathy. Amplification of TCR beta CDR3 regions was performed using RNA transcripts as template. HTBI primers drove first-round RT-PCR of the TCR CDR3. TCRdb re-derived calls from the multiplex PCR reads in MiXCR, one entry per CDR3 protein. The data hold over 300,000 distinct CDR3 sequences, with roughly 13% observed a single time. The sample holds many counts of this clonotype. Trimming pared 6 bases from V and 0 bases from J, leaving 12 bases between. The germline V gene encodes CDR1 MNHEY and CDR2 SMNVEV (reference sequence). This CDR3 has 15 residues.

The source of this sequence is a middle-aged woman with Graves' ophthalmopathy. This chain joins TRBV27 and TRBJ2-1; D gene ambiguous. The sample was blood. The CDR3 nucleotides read TGTGCCAGCAGCCCCACCCGGAGCTCCTACAATGAGCAGTTCTTC. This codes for CASSPTRSSYNEQFF.